The 7 T cell receptor beta chains in this list originate from one sample, sequenced in a study of cytomegalovirus exposure and HLA in healthy donors. The table came from immunoSEQ multiplex PCR; TCRdb's copy has only in-frame clones and leaves some out. The sample carries about 360,000 clones, more than 80% recorded once. The sequenced material came from PBMCs. The receptor source for this set is a woman aged 18-30 years in good health and CMV-seronegative.

The rearrangement joins TRBV9 to TRBJ2-1; 11 bases map to TRBD1. After removal of 4 bases from V and 7 bases from J, the junction contained 7 bases not matched to a gene. The CDR3 has 15 amino acids. Per germline, CDR1 SGDLS and CDR2 YYNGEE. The CDR3 DNA sequence: TGTGCCAGCAGCACCGGACAGGGGGCAAGGAATGAGCAGTTCTTC. Residues: CASSTGQGARNEQFF.

J is TRBJ2-7 and V is TRBV9, with 11 bases identical to TRBD2. Germline CDR1 reads SGDLS; CDR2 reads YYNGEE. Trimming removed 5 bases from V and 12 bases from J; junction bases left unmatched: 13. The CDR3 length is 14 residues. As DNA, the CDR3 is TGTGCCAGCAGTGCCGGGACTAGCGGCCCATCGGGGTACTTC. Protein product: CASSAGTSGPSGYF.

DNA of the CDR3: TGTGCCAGCAGCTTAATGGGAGGCGGGGCCACAGATACGCAGTATTTT. It codes for CASSLMGGGATDTQYF. The V call is TRBV11-2, the J call TRBJ2-3; perhaps TRBD2 as D (6 bases). The V end lost 2 bases, the J end lost 2 bases, and 14 bases lay between the germline ends. Per germline, CDR1 SGHAT and CDR2 FQNNGV. The CDR3 runs 16 residues.

This clone was counted a few times. No DNA is shown, since the ends of the CDR3 on it are uncertain; the CDR3 is the one TCRdb lists. This rearrangement joins TRBV27 to TRBJ1-5. The CDR3 numbers 14 amino acids, ends counted. Germline values: CDR1 MNHEY, CDR2 SMNVEV (reference sequence). CDR3 sequence: CASSSSRDGQPQHF.

This sequence joins TRBV4-2 and TRBJ2-1, with D possibly TRBD2 on 6 matching bases. Germline V gives CDR1 LGHNA, CDR2 YNFKEQ. The ends were cut back, 5 bases at V and 0 bases at J, with 11 bases in the middle. The CDR3 sequence is 15 residues long. This CDR3 is CASSSLASSYNEQFF. The CDR3 DNA is TGTGCCAGCAGCTCACTAGCCAGCTCCTACAATGAGCAGTTCTTC.

The chain uses TRBV28 and TRBJ2-7; no reliable D call. In germline, CDR1 is MDHEN, CDR2 SYDVKM. V was pared by 7 bases and J by 5 bases, with 15 bases between. The CDR3 is 13 residues long. The CDR3 DNA follows: TGTGCCAGCACCCTGATTCAGGTCCACGAGCAGTACTTC. This translates into CASTLIQVHEQYF. Full variable domain (remainder filled in from reference TRBV28 and TRBJ2-7): DVKVTQSSRYLVKRTGEKVFLECVQDMDHENMFWYRQDPGLGLRLIYFSYDVKMKEKGDIPEGYSVSREKKERFSLILESASTNQTSMYLCASTLIQVHEQYFGPGTRLTVT.

This clone is a singleton in its sample. This chain connects TRBV4-1 to TRBJ1-3; 7 nucleotides line up with TRBD1. Unmatched junction bases numbered 6, after V lost 4 bases and J lost 0 bases. Germline V gene data show CDR1 as MGHRA and CDR2 as YSYEKL. The length of the CDR3 is 16 residues. CDR3 in amino acids: CASSRDRTSSGNTIYF. CDR3 in DNA: TGCGCCAGCAGCCGGGACAGAACGAGCTCTGGAAACACCATATATTTT.